The rows below give T cell receptor beta chains drawn from one sample of a study of shared clonotypes between healthy human individuals. The protocol was immunoSEQ multiplex PCR, while the TCRdb copy is restricted to in-frame clones and leaves out a portion. There are around 700,000 clones in the sample; about two thirds occur only once, and about 2% lies in the top ten. Material for sequencing was memory CD4+ T cells sorted from blood. The source of these receptors is a woman in her thirties in good health. The CDR3 runs from the conserved cysteine through the conserved F or W. A D gene is named only where the DNA matches it firmly. Only part of the rows carry a size: once, few, many, or a class if the clone is expanded.

many	TRBJ1-5	TRBV19	TRBD1	14	CASSIFQGDQPQHF	TGTGCCAGTAGTATTTTCCAGGGGGATCAGCCCCAGCATTTT
many	TRBJ1-1	TRBV28	TRBD1	16	CASSLGTGDGNTEAFF	TGTGCCAGCAGTTTAGGGACAGGGGATGGGAACACTGAAGCTTTCTTT
-	TRBJ1-5	TRBV7-9	-	15	CASSSRPDMGQPQHF	TGTGCCAGCAGCAGCCGTCCCGATATGGGTCAGCCCCAGCATTTT
-	TRBJ1-2	TRBV6-5	-	13	CASSYRQGYGYTF	TGTGCCAGCAGTTACCGCCAGGGGTATGGCTACACCTTC
-	TRBJ1-4	TRBV7-8	-	16	CASSPRGPATNEKLFF	TGTGCCAGCAGCCCCCGGGGGCCTGCAACTAATGAAAAACTGTTTTTT
-	TRBJ2-5	TRBV5-1	-	14	CASSKKTGGETQYF	TGCGCCAGCAGCAAAAAGACAGGCGGAGAGACCCAGTACTTC
few	TRBJ1-3	TRBV6-5	-	14	CASSLGTIGNTIYF	TGTGCCAGCAGCCTGGGGACTATCGGAAACACCATATATTTT
-	TRBJ2-5	TRBV7-2	-	16	CASSLGGQGGQETQYF	TGTGCCAGCAGCTTAGGGGGCCAGGGCGGGCAAGAGACCCAGTACTTC
-	TRBJ2-2	TRBV7-2	-	15	CASSLGRANTGELFF	TGTGCCAGCAGCTTGGGCAGAGCGAACACCGGGGAGCTGTTTTTT
-	TRBJ2-7	TRBV5-4	TRBD2	15	CASSLAFSGRYEQYF	TGTGCCAGCAGCTTGGCGTTTAGCGGGAGATACGAGCAGTACTTC
-	TRBJ2-5	TRBV18	TRBD1	18	CASSPPGSGQGRGETQYF	TGTGCCAGCTCACCCCCCGGATCGGGACAGGGTCGGGGAGAGACCCAGTACTTC
once	TRBJ2-2	TRBV2	TRBD1	15	CASRSGTANTGELFF	TGTGCCAGCAGGTCCGGGACAGCGAACACCGGGGAGCTGTTTTTT
-	TRBJ2-7	TRBV4-2	TRBD2	15	CASSQDGREGFEQYF	TGTGCCAGCAGCCAAGACGGACGGGAGGGATTCGAGCAGTACTTC
-	TRBJ2-1	TRBV5-8	TRBD2	15	CASSLSSGFVYEQFF	TGTGCCAGCAGCTTGTCTAGCGGGTTTGTCTATGAGCAGTTCTTC
-	TRBJ2-4	TRBV28	-	14	CASMERSAKNIQYF	TGTGCCAGCATGGAGAGATCAGCCAAAAACATTCAGTACTTC
few	TRBJ2-1	TRBV18	-	16	CASSPPVRTAYNEQFF	TGTGCCAGCTCACCACCCGTCCGGACAGCCTACAATGAGCAGTTCTTC
few	TRBJ2-5	TRBV4-2	-	16	CASSQDYRGGQETQYF	TGTGCCAGCAGCCAAGATTACCGAGGGGGGCAAGAGACCCAGTACTTC
-	TRBJ2-7	TRBV5-1	-	15	CASNPWGVGTYEQYF	TGCGCCAGCAATCCGTGGGGGGTAGGGACCTACGAGCAGTACTTC
-	TRBJ2-1	TRBV5-4	TRBD2	16	CASSFGGEFAYNEQFF	TGTGCCAGCAGCTTCGGGGGGGAGTTCGCCTACAATGAGCAGTTCTTC
-	TRBJ2-2	TRBV19	-	13	CASSRVRTGELFF	TGTGCCAGTAGCAGGGTGAGGACCGGGGAGCTGTTTTTT
many	TRBJ2-1	TRBV11-2	-	15	CASSPDSPKGIEQFF	TGTGCCAGCAGCCCAGACAGTCCCAAGGGGATTGAGCAGTTCTTC
-	TRBJ2-1	TRBV29-1	-	12	CSVVGRSNEQFF	TGCAGCGTTGTGGGGAGATCAAATGAGCAGTTCTTC
-	TRBJ2-7	TRBV6-6	TRBD2	15	CASRGVAGGPDEQYF	TGTGCCAGCAGGGGCGTAGCGGGAGGGCCCGACGAGCAGTACTTC
few	TRBJ2-7	TRBV28	TRBD1	14	CASRGPGQGNEQYF	TGTGCCAGCAGGGGACCGGGACAGGGGAACGAGCAGTACTTC
-	TRBJ2-7	TRBV18	-	13	CASSPQDSYEQYF	TGTGCCAGCTCACCACAGGATTCCTACGAGCAGTACTTC
-	TRBJ2-3	TRBV5-4	-	16	CASSLELSASTDTQYF	TGTGCCAGCAGCTTGGAATTATCGGCCAGCACAGATACGCAGTATTTT
-	TRBJ1-4	TRBV30	-	13	CAWSRGRSEKLFF	TGTGCCTGGAGCAGGGGAAGGAGTGAAAAACTGTTTTTT
-	TRBJ1-1	TRBV5-1	-	13	CASSLELATEAFF	TGCGCCAGCAGCTTAGAACTTGCGACTGAAGCTTTCTTT
-	TRBJ1-5	TRBV28	TRBD1	15	CASSSGTGERQPQHF	TGTGCCAGCAGCTCCGGGACAGGGGAACGGCAGCCCCAGCATTTT
-	TRBJ1-5	TRBV19	-	13	CASSIVRDQPQHF	TGTGCCAGTAGTATAGTAAGGGATCAGCCCCAGCATTTT
-	TRBJ2-7	TRBV25-1	-	14	CASSDPAGAHEQYF	TGTGCCAGCAGTGACCCGGCGGGGGCACACGAGCAGTACTTC
few	TRBJ2-6	TRBV18	-	14	CASSPVTGANVLTF	TGTGCCAGCTCACCAGTCACTGGGGCCAACGTCCTGACTTTC
few	TRBJ2-7	TRBV6-6	-	16	CASSFRGGGRTDEQYF	TGTGCCAGCAGTTTCCGCGGTGGGGGGAGGACTGACGAGCAGTACTTC
-	TRBJ2-1	TRBV5-1	-	14	CASSFSGVVNEQFF	TGCGCCAGCAGCTTCTCGGGAGTGGTCAATGAGCAGTTCTTC
-	TRBJ2-1	TRBV5-4	-	14	CASSRDRNYNEQFF	TGTGCCAGCAGTCGGGACCGAAACTACAATGAGCAGTTCTTC
-	TRBJ1-2	TRBV15	-	15	CATSRGALTVYGYTF	TGTGCCACCAGCAGAGGGGCTCTAACTGTCTATGGCTACACCTTC